One and the same sample provided the 17 T cell receptor beta chains below, sequenced in a study of control samples from healthy donors and cancer patients. Method: immunoSEQ multiplex PCR; TCRdb's copy keeps in-frame clones and lacks some. This table holds 100,000 to 150,000 clones, about 87% found once. The material sequenced was blood. These receptor sequences come from a man aged 60-69 years in good health.

The chain is built from TRBV2 and TRBJ1-6, with D hard to call. CDR3 length: 14 amino acids. CDR1 and CDR2 from the germline V gene are SNHLY and FYNNEI. V gave up 5 bases and J gave up 14 bases, with 19 bases separating them. DNA for the CDR3: TGTGCCAGCAGTATACCAACCCCCAACGGGGCCCTCCACTTT. Protein product: CASSIPTPNGALHF.

A few counts support this clone. J is TRBJ1-5 and V is TRBV6-5, with D hard to call. The CDR3 contains 13 residues. Per germline, CDR1 MNHEY and CDR2 SVGAGI. The V end was cut by 7 bases, the J end by 0 bases, with 7 bases between. This CDR3 reads CASMVDSNQPQHF. CDR3 nucleotide sequence: TGTGCCAGCATGGTGGATAGCAATCAGCCCCAGCATTTT.

The gene calls are TRBV29-1 and TRBJ2-1, with no clear D. The CDR3 contains 12 residues. Per germline, CDR1 SQVTM and CDR2 ANQGSEA. Between the trimmed V and J ends, which lost 1 base and 7 bases, there was a span of 8 bases. The CDR3 reads CSVEGLLNEQFF. DNA of the CDR3: TGCAGCGTTGAAGGACTTTTAAATGAGCAGTTCTTC.

The rearrangement joins TRBV2 to TRBJ1-3; tentatively, D is TRBD1 (6 bases). The germline V and J ends were trimmed by 8 bases and 0 bases, with 14 bases remaining between them. CDR3 size: 15 residues. Germline loops: CDR1 SNHLY, CDR2 FYNNEI. In nucleotides, the CDR3 is TGTGCCAGCCGCCGGGACACGAACTCTGGAAACACCATATATTTT. Translation gives CASRRDTNSGNTIYF.

The chain employs TRBV7-2 and TRBJ2-1, with D tentatively TRBD2 (6 bases). V gave up 4 bases and J gave up 5 bases, with 12 bases separating them. The CDR3 contains 14 residues. Germline CDR1 SGHTA, CDR2 FQGNSA. The CDR3 DNA sequence: TGTGCCAGCAGCTCGGACGGGGGAGACAATGAGCAGTTCTTC. Protein sequence: CASSSDGGDNEQFF.

This chain joins TRBV6-5 and TRBJ1-2; 10 bases match TRBD1. The germline V gene has CDR1 MNHEY and CDR2 SVGAGI. The CDR3 has 13 residues. V shed 6 bases, J shed 6 bases, and the junction held 4 bases outside the gene matches. For the CDR3, the DNA is TGTGCCAGCAGACCCGGGACAGGGGATGGCTACACCTTC. It translates to CASRPGTGDGYTF.

V usage is TRBV19 and J usage is TRBJ1-6; 10 nucleotides agree with TRBD1. CDR3 length equals 18 residues. Germline trimming cut 1 base from V and 10 bases from J; bases unmatched to any gene: 13. The germline V gene has CDR1 LNHDA and CDR2 SQIVND (reference sequence). The CDR3, as DNA: TGTGCCAGTAGTATAGCGGGTCCCGGGACAGGGGTTGACTCACCCCTCCACTTT. Amino acid sequence: CASSIAGPGTGVDSPLHF.

This chain uses TRBV28 with TRBJ2-7, with 9 positions matching TRBD2. CDR1 and CDR2 from the germline V gene are MDHEN and SYDVKM. The CDR3 length is 14 residues. The V segment lost 7 bases and the J segment 4 bases; nucleotides outside the gene matches: 8. This CDR3 reads CASKGGGRGYEQYF. The DNA for the CDR3 is TGTGCCAGCAAAGGAGGCGGGAGGGGTTACGAGCAGTACTTC. Full variable domain (rest looked up from reference TRBV28 and TRBJ2-7): DVKVTQSSRYLVKRTGEKVFLECVQDMDHENMFWYRQDPGLGLRLIYFSYDVKMKEKGDIPEGYSVSREKKERFSLILESASTNQTSMYLCASKGGGRGYEQYFGPGTRLTVT.

This clone was seen a single time. The chain combines TRBV27 with TRBJ1-6, with D maybe TRBD1 (6 bases). CDR1 and CDR2 (germline): MNHEY, SMNVEV (reference sequence). The germline V and J ends were trimmed by 2 bases and 12 bases, with 11 bases remaining between them. The length of the CDR3 is 13 residues. The CDR3 loop is CASSLTGSKPLHF. The CDR3 DNA reads as TGTGCCAGCAGTTTAACAGGGAGTAAACCCCTCCACTTT.

This clone has just a few counts. This chain links TRBV30 with TRBJ1-6; 7 bases match TRBD1. The CDR3 runs 14 residues. Germline V gives CDR1 GTSNPN, CDR2 SVGIG (reference sequence). V was clipped by 4 bases and J by 4 bases; unmatched bases: 4. DNA of the CDR3: TGTGCCTGGAAGACAGGGCTTTATAATTCACCCCTCCACTTT. Translated: CAWKTGLYNSPLHF.

The chain joins TRBV30 to TRBJ1-1; 7 nucleotides match TRBD1. Germline V gene sequence: CDR1 GTSNPN, CDR2 SVGIG (reference sequence). With V trimmed by 1 base and J by 7 bases, 6 bases remained unmatched. The CDR3 covers 13 residues. The CDR3 DNA follows: TGTGCCTGGAGTGCCGGGACAGCGATTGAAGCTTTCTTT. Its protein is CAWSAGTAIEAFF. Looking up the rest from reference TRBV30 and TRBJ1-1 gives the full variable domain: SQTIHQWPATLVQPVGSPLSLECTVEGTSNPNLYWYRQAAGRGLQLLFYSVGIGQISSEVPQNLSASRPQDRQFILSSKKLLLSDSGFYLCAWSAGTAIEAFFGQGTRLTVV.

The rearrangement uses TRBV28 and TRBJ1-1, with 8 bases aligning to TRBD1. With 8 bases clipped from V and 11 bases from J, the junction kept 16 bases outside the gene matches. Germline CDR1 MDHEN, CDR2 SYDVKM. This CDR3 spans 14 amino acids. The CDR3 is CASQVSQGAIMAFF. Here the CDR3 DNA reads TGTGCCAGCCAAGTATCCCAGGGGGCTATTATGGCTTTCTTT.

V usage is TRBV6-1 and J usage is TRBJ2-5, with 10 nucleotides matching TRBD1. This CDR3 is 16 amino acids long. Trimming removed 4 bases from V and 4 bases from J; junction bases left unmatched: 9. In germline, CDR1 is MNHNS, CDR2 SASEGT. CDR3 DNA sequence: TGTGCCAGCAGTGCACCCTCGACAGGGGGCTCAGAGACCCAGTACTTC. Protein: CASSAPSTGGSETQYF.

The CDR3 loop is CASHVGQGSNQPQHF. CDR3 bases: TGTGCCAGCCATGTGGGACAGGGTAGCAATCAGCCCCAGCATTTT. The chain combines TRBV2 with TRBJ1-5; TRBD1 matches 9 bases. Trimming cost V 8 bases and J 0 bases; bases outside gene matches: 5. The germline V gene encodes CDR1 SNHLY and CDR2 FYNNEI. CDR3 length: 15 amino acids.

The chain combines TRBV28 with TRBJ2-2; TRBD2 aligns across 7 bases. The CDR3 extends over 15 amino acids. Germline trimming cut 6 bases from V and 2 bases from J; bases unmatched to any gene: 6. Germline CDR1 is MDHEN and CDR2 is SYDVKM. CDR3 bases: TGTGCCAGCAGGGGCGGGGGTATCAACACCGGGGAGCTGTTTTTT. This sequence encodes CASRGGGINTGELFF.

The chain has TRBV24-1 and TRBJ1-1; D is possibly TRBD1 (5 bases). CDR1 and CDR2 from the germline V gene are KGHDR and SFDVKD. The CDR3 has 15 residues. V gave up 7 bases and J gave up 2 bases, with 16 bases separating them. DNA of the CDR3: TGTGCCACCAGGAGATCTGGGGGGGGAAACACTGAAGCTTTCTTT. Protein: CATRRSGGGNTEAFF.

The CDR3: CASSSGRGTATTEAFF. For the CDR3, the DNA is TGCGCCAGCAGCTCGGGCAGGGGTACAGCCACCACTGAAGCTTTCTTT. The chain is built from TRBV5-1 and TRBJ1-1; D is possibly TRBD1 (6 bases). This CDR3 has 16 residues. The V and J ends lost 3 bases and 4 bases respectively, with 19 bases between them. Germline V gene data show CDR1 as SGHRS and CDR2 as YFSETQ. Full variable domain (outside the CDR3, taken from reference TRBV5-1 and TRBJ1-1): KAGVTQTPRYLIKTRGQQVTLSCSPISGHRSVSWYQQTPGQGLQFLFEYFSETQRNKGNFPGRFSGRQFSNSRSEMNVSTLELGDSALYLCASSSGRGTATTEAFFGQGTRLTVV.